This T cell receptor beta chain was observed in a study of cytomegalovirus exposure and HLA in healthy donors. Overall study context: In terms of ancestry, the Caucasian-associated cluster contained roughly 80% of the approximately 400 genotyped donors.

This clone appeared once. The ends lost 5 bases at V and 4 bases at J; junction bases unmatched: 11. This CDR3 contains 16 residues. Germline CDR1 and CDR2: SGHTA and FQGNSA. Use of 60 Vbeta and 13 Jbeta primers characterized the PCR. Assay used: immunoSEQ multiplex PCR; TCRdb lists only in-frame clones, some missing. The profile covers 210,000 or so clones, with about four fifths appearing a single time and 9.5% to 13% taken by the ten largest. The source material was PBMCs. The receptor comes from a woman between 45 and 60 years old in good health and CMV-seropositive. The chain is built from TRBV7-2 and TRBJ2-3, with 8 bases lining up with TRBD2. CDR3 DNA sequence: TGTGCCAGCAGCCGTGGGGGCAGCGGGGGACCAGATACGCAGTATTTT. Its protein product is CASSRGGSGGPDTQYF. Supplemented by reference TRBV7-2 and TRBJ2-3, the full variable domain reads GAGVSQSPSNKVTEKGKDVELRCDPISGHTALYWYRQSLGQGLEFLIYFQGNSAPDKSGLPSDRFSAERTGGSVSTLTIQRTQQEDSAVYLCASSRGGSGGPDTQYFGPGTRLTVL.